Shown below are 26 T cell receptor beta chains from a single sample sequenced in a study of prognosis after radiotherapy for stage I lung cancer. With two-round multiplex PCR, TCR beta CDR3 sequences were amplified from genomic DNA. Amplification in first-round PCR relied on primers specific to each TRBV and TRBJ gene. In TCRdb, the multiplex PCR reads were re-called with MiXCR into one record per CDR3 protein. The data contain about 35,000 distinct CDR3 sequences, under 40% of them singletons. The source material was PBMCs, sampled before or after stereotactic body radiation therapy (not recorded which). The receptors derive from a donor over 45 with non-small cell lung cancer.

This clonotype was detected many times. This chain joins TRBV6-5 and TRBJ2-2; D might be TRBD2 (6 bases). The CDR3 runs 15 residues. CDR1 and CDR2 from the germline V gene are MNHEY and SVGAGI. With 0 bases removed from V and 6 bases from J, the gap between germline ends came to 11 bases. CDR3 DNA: TGTGCCAGCAGTTACTCAAGCGGGTTCCCCGGGGAGCTGTTTTTT. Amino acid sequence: CASSYSSGFPGELFF.

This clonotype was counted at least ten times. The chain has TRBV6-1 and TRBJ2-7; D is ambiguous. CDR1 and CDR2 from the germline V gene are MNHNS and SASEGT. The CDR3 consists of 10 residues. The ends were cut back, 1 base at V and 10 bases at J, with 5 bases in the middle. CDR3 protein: CASSEGEQYF. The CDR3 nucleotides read TGTGCCAGCAGTGAAGGGGAACAGTACTTC.

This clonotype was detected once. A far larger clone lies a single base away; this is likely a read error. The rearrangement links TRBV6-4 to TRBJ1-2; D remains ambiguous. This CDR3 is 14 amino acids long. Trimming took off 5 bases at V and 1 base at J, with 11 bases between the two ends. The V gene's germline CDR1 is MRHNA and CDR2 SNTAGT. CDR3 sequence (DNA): TGTGCCAGCAGTAGACGGATCCTTAACTATGGCTACACCTTC. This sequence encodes CASSRRILNYGYTF.

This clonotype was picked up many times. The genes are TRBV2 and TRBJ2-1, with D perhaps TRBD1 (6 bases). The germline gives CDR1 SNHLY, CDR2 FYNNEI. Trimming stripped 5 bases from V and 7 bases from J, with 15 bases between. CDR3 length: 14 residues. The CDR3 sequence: CASSLKQGLNEQFF. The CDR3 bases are TGTGCCAGCAGTCTCAAACAGGGTTTAAATGAGCAGTTCTTC. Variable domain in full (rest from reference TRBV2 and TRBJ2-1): EPEVTQTPSHQVTQMGQEVILRCVPISNHLYFYWYRQILGQKVEFLVSFYNNEISEKSEIFDDQFSVERPDGSNFTLKIRSTKLEDSAMYFCASSLKQGLNEQFFGPGTRLTVL.

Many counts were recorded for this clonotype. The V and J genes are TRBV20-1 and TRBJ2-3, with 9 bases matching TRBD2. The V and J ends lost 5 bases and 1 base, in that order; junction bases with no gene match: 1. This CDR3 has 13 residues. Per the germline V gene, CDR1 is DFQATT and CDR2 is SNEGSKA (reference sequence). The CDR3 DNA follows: TGCAGTGCTCTAGCGGGGCGCACAGATACGCAGTATTTT. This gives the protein CSALAGRTDTQYF.

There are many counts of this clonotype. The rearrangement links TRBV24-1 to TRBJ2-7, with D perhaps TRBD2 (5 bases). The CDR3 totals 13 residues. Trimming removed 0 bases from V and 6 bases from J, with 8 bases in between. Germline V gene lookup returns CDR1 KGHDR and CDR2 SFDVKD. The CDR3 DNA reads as TGTGCCACCAGTGATTTGTCGGCGGGCGAGCAGTACTTC. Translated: CATSDLSAGEQYF.

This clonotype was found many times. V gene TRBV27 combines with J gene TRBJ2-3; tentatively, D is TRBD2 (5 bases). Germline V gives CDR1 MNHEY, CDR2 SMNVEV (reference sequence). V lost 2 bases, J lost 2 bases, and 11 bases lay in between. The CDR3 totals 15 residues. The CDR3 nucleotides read TGTGCCAGCAGTTTAGGTCCCGGGGTCACAGATACGCAGTATTTT. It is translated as CASSLGPGVTDTQYF.

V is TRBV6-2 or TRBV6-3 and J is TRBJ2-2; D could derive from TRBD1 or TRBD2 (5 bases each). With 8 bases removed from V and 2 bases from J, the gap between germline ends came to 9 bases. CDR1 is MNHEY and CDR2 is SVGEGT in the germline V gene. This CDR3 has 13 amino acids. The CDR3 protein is CASVGVNTGELFF. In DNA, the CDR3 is TGTGCCAGCGTGGGGGTTAACACCGGGGAGCTGTTTTTT.

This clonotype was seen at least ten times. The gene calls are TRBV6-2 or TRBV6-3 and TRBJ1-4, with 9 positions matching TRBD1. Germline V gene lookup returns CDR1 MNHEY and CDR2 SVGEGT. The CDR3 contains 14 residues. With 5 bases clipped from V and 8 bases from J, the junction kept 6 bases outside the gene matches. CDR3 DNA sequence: TGTGCCAGCAGTGACGACAGGGGGAACGAAAAACTGTTTTTT. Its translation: CASSDDRGNEKLFF.

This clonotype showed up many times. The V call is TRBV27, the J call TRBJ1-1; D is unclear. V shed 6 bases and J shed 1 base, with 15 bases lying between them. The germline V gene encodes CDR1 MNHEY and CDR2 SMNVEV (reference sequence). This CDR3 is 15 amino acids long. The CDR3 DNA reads TGTGCCAGCAGACTAAGACACCTCTCGAACACTGAAGCTTTCTTT. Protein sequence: CASRLRHLSNTEAFF.

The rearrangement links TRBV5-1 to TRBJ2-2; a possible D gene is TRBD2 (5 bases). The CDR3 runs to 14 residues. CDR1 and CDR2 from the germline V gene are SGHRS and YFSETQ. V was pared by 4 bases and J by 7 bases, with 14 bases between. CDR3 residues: CASSVLAGDGELFF. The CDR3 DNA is TGCGCCAGCAGCGTCCTCGCCGGGGACGGGGAGCTGTTTTTT.

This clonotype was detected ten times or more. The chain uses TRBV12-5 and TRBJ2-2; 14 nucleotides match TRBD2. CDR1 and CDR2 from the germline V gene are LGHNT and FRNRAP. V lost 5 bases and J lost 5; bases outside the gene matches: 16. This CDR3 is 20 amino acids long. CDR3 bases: TGTGCTAGTGGTGCCCCGGGACTAGCGGGAGTCTTCTCTGGGACCGGGGAGCTGTTTTTT. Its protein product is CASGAPGLAGVFSGTGELFF.

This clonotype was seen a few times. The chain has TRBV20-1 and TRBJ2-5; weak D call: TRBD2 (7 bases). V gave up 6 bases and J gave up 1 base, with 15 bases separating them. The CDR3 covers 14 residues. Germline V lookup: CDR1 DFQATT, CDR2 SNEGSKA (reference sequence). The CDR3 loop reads CSAPEGGPQETQYF. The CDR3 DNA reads TGCAGTGCCCCCGAGGGGGGGCCCCAAGAGACCCAGTACTTC.

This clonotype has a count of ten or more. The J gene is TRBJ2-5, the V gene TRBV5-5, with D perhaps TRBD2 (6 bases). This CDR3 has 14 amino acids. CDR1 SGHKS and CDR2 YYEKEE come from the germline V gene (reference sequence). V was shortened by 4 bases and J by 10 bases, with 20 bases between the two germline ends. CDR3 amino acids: CASSRGGLGGGQYF. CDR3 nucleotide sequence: TGTGCCAGCAGCCGAGGAGGGCTCGGGGGTGGCCAGTACTTC.

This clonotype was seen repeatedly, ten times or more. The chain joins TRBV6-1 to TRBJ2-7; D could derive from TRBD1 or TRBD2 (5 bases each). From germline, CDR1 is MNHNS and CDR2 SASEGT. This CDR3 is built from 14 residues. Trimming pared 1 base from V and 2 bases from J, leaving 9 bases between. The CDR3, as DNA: TGTGCCAGCAGTGAAGGGCAGGGAGCCTACGAGCAGTACTTC. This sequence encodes CASSEGQGAYEQYF.

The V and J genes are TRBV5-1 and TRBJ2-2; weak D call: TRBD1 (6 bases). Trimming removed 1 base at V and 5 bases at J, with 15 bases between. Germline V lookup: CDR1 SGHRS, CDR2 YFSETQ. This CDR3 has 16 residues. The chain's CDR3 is CASSLPVQGATGELFF. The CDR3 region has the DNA TGCGCCAGCAGCTTGCCCGTACAGGGTGCAACCGGGGAGCTGTTTTTT. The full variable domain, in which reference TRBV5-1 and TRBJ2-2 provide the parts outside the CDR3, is KAGVTQTPRYLIKTRGQQVTLSCSPISGHRSVSWYQQTPGQGLQFLFEYFSETQRNKGNFPGRFSGRQFSNSRSEMNVSTLELGDSALYLCASSLPVQGATGELFFGEGSRLTVL.

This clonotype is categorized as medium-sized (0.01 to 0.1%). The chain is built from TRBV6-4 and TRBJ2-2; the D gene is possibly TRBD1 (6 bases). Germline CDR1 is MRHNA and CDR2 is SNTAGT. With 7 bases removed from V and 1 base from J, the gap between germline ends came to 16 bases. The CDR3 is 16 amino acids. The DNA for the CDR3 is TGTGCCAGCACCCCGACGGGGACACTGAACACCGGGGAGCTGTTTTTT. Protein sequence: CASTPTGTLNTGELFF.

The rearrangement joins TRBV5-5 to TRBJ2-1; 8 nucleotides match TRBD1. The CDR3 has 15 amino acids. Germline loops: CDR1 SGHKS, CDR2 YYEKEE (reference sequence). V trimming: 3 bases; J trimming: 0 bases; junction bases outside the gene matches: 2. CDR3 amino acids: CASSSGQGSYNEQFF. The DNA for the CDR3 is TGTGCCAGCAGCTCCGGACAGGGCTCCTACAATGAGCAGTTCTTC.

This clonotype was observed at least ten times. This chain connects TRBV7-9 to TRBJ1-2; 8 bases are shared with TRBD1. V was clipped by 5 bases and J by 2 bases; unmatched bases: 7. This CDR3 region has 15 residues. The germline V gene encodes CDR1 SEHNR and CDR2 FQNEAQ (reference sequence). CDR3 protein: CASSPGTGKNYGYTF. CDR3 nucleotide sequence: TGTGCCAGCAGCCCCGGGACAGGAAAGAACTATGGCTACACCTTC.

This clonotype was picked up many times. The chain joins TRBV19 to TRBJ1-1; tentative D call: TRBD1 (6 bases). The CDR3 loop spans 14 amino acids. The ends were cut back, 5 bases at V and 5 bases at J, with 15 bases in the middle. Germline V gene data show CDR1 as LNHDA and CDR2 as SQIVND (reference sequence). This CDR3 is CASSPIGGGTEAFF. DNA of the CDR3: TGTGCCAGTAGTCCCATAGGAGGGGGAACTGAAGCTTTCTTT. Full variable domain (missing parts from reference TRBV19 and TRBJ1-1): DGGITQSPKYLFRKEGQNVTLSCEQNLNHDAMYWYRQDPGQGLRLIYYSQIVNDFQKGDIAEGYSVSREKKESFPLTVTSAQKNPTAFYLCASSPIGGGTEAFFGQGTRLTVV.

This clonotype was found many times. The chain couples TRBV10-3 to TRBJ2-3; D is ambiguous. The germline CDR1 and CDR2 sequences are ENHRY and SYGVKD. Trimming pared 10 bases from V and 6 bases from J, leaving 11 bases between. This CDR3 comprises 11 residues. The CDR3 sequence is CATVESDTQYF. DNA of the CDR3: TGTGCCACGGTAGAGTCGGATACGCAGTATTTT.

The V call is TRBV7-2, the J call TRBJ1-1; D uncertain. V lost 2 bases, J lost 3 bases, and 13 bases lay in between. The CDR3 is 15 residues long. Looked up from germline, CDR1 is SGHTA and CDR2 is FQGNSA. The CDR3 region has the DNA TGTGCCAGCAGCTTATTTTCCGCCGATTACACTGAAGCTTTCTTT. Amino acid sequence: CASSLFSADYTEAFF. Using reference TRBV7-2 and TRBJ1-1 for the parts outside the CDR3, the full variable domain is GAGVSQSPSNKVTEKGKDVELRCDPISGHTALYWYRQSLGQGLEFLIYFQGNSAPDKSGLPSDRFSAERTGGSVSTLTIQRTQQEDSAVYLCASSLFSADYTEAFFGQGTRLTVV.

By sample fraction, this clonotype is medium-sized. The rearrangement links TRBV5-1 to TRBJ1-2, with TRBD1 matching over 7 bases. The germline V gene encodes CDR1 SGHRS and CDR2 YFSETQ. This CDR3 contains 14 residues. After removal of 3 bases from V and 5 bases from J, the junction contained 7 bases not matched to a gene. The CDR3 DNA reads TGCGCCAGCAGCTCCGGGACAGATTTTTATGGCTACACCTTC. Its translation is CASSSGTDFYGYTF.

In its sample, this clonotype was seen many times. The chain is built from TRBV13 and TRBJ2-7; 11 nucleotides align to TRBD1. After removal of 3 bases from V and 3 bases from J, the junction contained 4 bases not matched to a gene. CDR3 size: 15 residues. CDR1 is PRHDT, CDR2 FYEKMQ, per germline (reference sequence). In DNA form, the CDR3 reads TGTGCCAGCAGCTTCTCCGGGACAGGGGGCTACGAGCAGTACTTC. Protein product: CASSFSGTGGYEQYF.

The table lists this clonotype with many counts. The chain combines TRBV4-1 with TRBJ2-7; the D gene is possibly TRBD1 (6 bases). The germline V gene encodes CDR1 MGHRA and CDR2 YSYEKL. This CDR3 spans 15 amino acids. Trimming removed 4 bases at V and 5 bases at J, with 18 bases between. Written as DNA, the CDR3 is TGCGCCAGCAGCCTTACTCCAGGGGATCTGGACGAGCAGTACTTC. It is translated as CASSLTPGDLDEQYF.

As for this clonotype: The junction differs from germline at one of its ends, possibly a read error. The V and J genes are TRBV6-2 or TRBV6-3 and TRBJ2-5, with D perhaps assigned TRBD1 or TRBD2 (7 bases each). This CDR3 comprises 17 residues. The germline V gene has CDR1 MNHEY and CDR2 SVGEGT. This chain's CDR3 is CASIDLPRPQGGETKYF. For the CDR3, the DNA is TGTGCCAGCATCGATTTACCCCGTCCTCAGGGGGGGGAGACCAAGTACTTC.